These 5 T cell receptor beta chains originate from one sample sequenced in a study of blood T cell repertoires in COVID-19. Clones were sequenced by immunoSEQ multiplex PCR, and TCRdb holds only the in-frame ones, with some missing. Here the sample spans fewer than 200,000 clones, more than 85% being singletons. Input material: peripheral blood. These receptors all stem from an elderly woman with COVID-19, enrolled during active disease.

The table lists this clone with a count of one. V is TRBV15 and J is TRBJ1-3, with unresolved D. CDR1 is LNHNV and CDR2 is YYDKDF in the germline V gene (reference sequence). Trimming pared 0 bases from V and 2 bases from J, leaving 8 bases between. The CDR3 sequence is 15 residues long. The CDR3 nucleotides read TGTGCCACCAGCAGAGATTCAGGAACTGGAAACACCATATATTTT. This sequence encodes CATSRDSGTGNTIYF.

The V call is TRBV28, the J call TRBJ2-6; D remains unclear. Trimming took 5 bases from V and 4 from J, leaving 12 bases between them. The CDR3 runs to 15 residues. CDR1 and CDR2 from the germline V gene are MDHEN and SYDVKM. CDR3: CASSPTGAGANVLTF. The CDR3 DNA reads TGTGCCAGCAGTCCGACTGGTGCCGGGGCCAACGTCCTGACTTTC.

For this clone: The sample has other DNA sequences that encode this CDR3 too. The CDR3 DNA sequence: TGCGCCAGCAGCGCTTCGGGGGGATCCTACGAGCAGTACTTC. This gives the protein CASSASGGSYEQYF. This rearrangement joins TRBV5-1 to TRBJ2-7; the match to TRBD2 covers 7 bases. This CDR3 has 14 amino acids. Germline V gene sequence: CDR1 SGHRS, CDR2 YFSETQ. The ends lost 4 bases at V and 1 base at J; junction bases unmatched: 5. Supplemented by reference TRBV5-1 and TRBJ2-7, the full variable domain reads KAGVTQTPRYLIKTRGQQVTLSCSPISGHRSVSWYQQTPGQGLQFLFEYFSETQRNKGNFPGRFSGRQFSNSRSEMNVSTLELGDSALYLCASSASGGSYEQYFGPGTRLTVT.

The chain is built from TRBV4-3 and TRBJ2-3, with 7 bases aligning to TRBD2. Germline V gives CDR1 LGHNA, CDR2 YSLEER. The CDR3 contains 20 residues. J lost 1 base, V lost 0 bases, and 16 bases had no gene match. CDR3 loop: CASSQDKPAGARLGTDTQYF. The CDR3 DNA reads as TGCGCCAGCAGCCAAGATAAGCCGGCGGGAGCCCGTCTGGGCACAGATACGCAGTATTTT.

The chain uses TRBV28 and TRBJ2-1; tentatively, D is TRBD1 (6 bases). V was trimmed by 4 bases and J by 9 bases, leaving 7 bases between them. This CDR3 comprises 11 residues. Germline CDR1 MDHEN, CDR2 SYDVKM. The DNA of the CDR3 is TGTGCCAGCAGTTCAGGGGTTGAGCAGTTCTTC. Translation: CASSSGVEQFF. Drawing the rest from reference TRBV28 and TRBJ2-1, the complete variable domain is DVKVTQSSRYLVKRTGEKVFLECVQDMDHENMFWYRQDPGLGLRLIYFSYDVKMKEKGDIPEGYSVSREKKERFSLILESASTNQTSMYLCASSSGVEQFFGPGTRLTVL.